The rows below give T cell receptor beta chains drawn from one sample of a study of blood T cell repertoires in COVID-19. The repertoire was sequenced with immunoSEQ multiplex PCR; TCRdb's copy has only in-frame clones and lacks some. The sample lists around 230,000 clones; 80% to 90% were seen once. What was sequenced was peripheral blood. The receptors were gathered from a woman in her 40s with active or convalescent COVID-19. CDR3s include the opening cysteine and the closing phenylalanine or tryptophan. The order of the fields is V gene, J gene, D gene, CDR3 protein, CDR3 DNA. A D gene is named only where the DNA matches it firmly.

TRBV5-1	TRBJ2-1	-	CASSLAASSYNEQFF	TGCGCCAGCAGCTTGGCCGCGAGCTCCTACAATGAGCAGTTCTTC
TRBV27	TRBJ2-5	-	CASRMLAYETQYF	TGTGCCAGCAGGATGCTAGCGTACGAGACCCAGTACTTC
TRBV6-2/TRBV6-3	TRBJ2-7	TRBD1	CASSYRSQIRQGTYEQYF	TGTGCCAGCAGTTACCGGTCACAGATCCGACAGGGAACCTACGAGCAGTACTTC
TRBV2	TRBJ1-1	-	CASSGGTFYTEAFF	TGTGCCAGCAGTGGAGGGACTTTTTACACTGAAGCTTTCTTT
TRBV29-1	TRBJ2-1	TRBD2	CSVDTSGGNEQFF	TGCAGCGTTGACACTAGCGGGGGGAATGAGCAGTTCTTC
TRBV9	TRBJ2-1	TRBD2	CASSVDEIWTSGWYNEQFF	TGTGCCAGCAGCGTAGATGAAATATGGACTAGCGGCTGGTACAATGAGCAGTTCTTC
TRBV28	TRBJ1-3	TRBD1	CASSQQGYTIYF	TGTGCCAGCAGTCAACAGGGGTACACCATATATTTT
TRBV7-3	TRBJ2-3	-	CASSLISADTQYF	TGTGCCAGCAGCTTAATCTCCGCAGATACGCAGTATTTT
TRBV12-3/TRBV12-4	TRBJ2-1	-	CASSPSRNEQFF	TGTGCCAGCAGCCCATCCCGGAATGAGCAGTTCTTC
TRBV3-1/TRBV3-2	TRBJ2-4	-	CASSHGALLAKNIQYF	TGTGCCAGCAGCCATGGAGCTCTGTTAGCCAAAAACATTCAGTACTTC